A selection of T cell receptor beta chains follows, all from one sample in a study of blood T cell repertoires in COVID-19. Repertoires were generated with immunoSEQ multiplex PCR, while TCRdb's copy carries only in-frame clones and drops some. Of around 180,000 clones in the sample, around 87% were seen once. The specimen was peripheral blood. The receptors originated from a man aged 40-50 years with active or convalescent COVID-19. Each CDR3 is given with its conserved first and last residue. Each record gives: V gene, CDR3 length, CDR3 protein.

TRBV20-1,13,CSASARDYNEQFF
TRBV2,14,CASIPYRGTGGYTF
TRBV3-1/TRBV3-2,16,CASSPSGVPSTGELFF
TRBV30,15,CAWGPGQGLTYGYTF
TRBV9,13,CASSVGTLDEQYF
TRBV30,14,CACRDSEAGNTIYF
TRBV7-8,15,CASSLVGQGQNIQYF
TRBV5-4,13,CASSFLTGAGYTF
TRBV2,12,CASTLGGNEQFF
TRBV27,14,CASTQGAGYNEQFF
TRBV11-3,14,CASSRGQSTDTQYF
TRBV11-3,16,CASSVSSNRDDNEQFF
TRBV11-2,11,CASGGLDGYTF
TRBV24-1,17,CATPPPEQGWKNTEAFF
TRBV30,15,CAWSRLRGGPDTQYF